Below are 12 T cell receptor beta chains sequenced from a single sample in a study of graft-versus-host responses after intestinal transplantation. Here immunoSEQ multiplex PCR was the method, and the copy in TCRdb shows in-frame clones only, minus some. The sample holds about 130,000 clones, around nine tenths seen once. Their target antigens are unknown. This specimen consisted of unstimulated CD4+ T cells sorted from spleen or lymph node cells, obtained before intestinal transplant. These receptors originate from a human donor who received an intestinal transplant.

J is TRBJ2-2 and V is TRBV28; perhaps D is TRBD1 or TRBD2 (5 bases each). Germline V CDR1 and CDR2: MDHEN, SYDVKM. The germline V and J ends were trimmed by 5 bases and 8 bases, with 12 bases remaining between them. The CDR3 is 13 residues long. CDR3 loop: CASSRTGGGELFF. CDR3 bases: TGTGCCAGCAGTAGGACTGGGGGTGGGGAGCTGTTTTTT.

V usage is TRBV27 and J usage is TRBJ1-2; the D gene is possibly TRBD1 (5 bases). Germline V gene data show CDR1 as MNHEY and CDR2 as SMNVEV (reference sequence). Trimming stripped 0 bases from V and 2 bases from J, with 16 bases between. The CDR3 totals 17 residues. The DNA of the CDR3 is TGTGCCAGCAGTTTATCGACGAGGGGAATCCGCAACTATGGCTACACCTTC. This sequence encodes CASSLSTRGIRNYGYTF.

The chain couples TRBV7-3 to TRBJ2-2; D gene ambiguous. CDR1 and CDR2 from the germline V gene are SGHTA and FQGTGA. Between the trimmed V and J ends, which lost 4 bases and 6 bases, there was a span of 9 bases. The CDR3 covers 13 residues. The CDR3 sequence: CASSSPDSGELFF. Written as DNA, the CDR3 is TGTGCCAGCAGCTCCCCCGACTCCGGGGAGCTGTTTTTT.

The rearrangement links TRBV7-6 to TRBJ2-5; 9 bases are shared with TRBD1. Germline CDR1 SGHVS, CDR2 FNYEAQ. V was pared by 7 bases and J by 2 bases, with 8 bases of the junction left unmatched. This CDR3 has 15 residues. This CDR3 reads CASTRRGTGQETQYF. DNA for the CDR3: TGTGCCAGCACTAGAAGGGGGACAGGGCAAGAGACCCAGTACTTC.

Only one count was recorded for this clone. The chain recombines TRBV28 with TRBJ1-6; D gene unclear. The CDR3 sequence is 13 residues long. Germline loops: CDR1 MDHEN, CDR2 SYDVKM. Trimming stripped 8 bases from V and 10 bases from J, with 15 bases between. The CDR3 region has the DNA TGTGCCAGCTCGAGAGGGTTAAGCTCACCCCTCCACTTT. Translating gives CASSRGLSSPLHF.

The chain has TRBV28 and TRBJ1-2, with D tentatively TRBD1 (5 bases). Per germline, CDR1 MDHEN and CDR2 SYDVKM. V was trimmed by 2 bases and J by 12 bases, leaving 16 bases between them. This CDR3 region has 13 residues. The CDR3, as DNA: TGTGCCAGCAGTTTACGGGACCGCCCTTTAGACACCTTC. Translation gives CASSLRDRPLDTF.

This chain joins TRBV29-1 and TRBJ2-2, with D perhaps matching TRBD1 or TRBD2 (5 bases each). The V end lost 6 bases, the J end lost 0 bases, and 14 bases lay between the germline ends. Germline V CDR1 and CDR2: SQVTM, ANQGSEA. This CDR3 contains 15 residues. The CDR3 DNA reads TGCAGCGTCACTACGGGACCTTCGAACACCGGGGAGCTGTTTTTT. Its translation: CSVTTGPSNTGELFF.

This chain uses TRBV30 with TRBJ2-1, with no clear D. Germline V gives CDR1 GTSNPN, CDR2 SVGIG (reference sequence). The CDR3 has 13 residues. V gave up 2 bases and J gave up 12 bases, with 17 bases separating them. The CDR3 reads CAWSLASSFGQFF. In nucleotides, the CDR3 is TGTGCCTGGAGTTTGGCCAGTAGTTTTGGGCAGTTCTTC.

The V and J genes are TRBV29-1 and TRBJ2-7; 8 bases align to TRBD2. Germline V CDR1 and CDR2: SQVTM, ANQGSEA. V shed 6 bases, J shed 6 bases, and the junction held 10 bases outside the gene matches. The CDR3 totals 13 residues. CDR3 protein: CSVRLSGIGEQYF. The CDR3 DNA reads TGCAGCGTCAGACTTAGCGGGATCGGCGAGCAGTACTTC.

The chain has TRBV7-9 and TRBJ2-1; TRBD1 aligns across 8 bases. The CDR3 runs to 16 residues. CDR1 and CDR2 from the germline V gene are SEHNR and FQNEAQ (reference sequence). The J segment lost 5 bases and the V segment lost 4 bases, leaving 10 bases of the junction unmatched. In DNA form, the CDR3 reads TGTGCCAGCAGCTCCATCTGGGGACAGGACGACAATGAGCAGTTCTTC. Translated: CASSSIWGQDDNEQFF.

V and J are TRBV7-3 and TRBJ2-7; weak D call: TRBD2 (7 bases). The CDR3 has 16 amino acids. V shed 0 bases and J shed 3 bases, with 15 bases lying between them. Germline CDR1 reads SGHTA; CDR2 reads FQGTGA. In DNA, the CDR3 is TGTGCCAGCAGCTTAACGGGGGGGGCCCTAGGCTACGAGCAGTACTTC. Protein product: CASSLTGGALGYEQYF.

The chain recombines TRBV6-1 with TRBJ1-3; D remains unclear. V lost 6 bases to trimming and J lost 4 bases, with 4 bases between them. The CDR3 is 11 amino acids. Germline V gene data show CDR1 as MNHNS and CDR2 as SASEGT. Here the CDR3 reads CASSTGNTIYF. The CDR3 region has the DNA TGTGCCAGCAGCACAGGAAACACCATATATTTT.